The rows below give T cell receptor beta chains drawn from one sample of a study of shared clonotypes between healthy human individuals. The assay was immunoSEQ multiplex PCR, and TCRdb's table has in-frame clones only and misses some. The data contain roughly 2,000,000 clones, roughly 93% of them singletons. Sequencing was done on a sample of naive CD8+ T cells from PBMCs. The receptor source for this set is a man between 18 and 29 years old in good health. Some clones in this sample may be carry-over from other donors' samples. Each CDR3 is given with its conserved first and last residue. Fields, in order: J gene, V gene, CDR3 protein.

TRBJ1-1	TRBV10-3	CAISERGTGMVDTEAFF
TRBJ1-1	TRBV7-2	CASSLGSGAFTEAFF
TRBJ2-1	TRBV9	CASSVADSGSNEQFF
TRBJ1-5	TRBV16	CASSQQVTQNQPQHF
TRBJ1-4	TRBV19	CASSKTRRGRTNEKLFF
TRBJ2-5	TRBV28	CASRPGTSVQETQYF
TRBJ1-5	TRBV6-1	CASSNPRSNQPQHF
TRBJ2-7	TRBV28	CASHGPDRGYEQYF
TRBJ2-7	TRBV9	CASSPVGRAPSYEQYF
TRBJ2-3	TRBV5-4	CASSLGYRVADTQYF
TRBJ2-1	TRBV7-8	CASSPRGAGGPPDEQFF
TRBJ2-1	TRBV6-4	CASSASSGSPIF
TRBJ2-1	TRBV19	CASSDSHYYNEQFF
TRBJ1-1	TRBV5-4	CASRAGQGMTEAFF
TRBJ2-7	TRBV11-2	CASSRVSTYEQYF
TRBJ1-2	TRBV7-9	CASSLVGDLYGYTF
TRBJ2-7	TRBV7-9	CASSLLAGGVHEQYF
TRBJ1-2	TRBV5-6	CASSYRTGAYGYTF
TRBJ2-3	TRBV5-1	CASSLSLLGTDTQYF
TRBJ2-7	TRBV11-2	CASSVGTGVEQYF
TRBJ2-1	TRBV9	CASSVGGEWTYNEQFF
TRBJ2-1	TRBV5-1	CASSLADGTRLAGLAAAYNEQFF
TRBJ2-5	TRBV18	CASSPERETQYF
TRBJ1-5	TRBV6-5	CASSYSGTGNQPQHF
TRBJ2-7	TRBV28	CASSLLPSYEQYF
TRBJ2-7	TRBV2	CASSEGQGSLNEQYF
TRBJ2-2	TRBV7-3	CASSLTGRNTGELFF
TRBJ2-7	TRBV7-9	CASSPSPGHDAYEQYF
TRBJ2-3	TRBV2	CASSDPKGGRAIPDTQYF
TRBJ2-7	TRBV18	CASSETAPYEQYF
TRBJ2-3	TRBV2	CASSGLHLATDTQYF